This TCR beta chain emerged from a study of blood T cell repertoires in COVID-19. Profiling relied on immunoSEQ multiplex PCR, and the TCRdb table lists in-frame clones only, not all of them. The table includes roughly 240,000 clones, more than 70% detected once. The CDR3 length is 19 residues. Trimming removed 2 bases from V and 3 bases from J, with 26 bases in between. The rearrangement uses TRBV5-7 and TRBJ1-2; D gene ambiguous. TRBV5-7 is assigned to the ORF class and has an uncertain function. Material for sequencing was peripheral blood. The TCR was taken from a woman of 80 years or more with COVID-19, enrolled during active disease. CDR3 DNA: TGTGCCAGCAGCTTAGTGCGCATAGATGCTCCTCCCAGGCACTATGGCTACACCTTC. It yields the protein CASSLVRIDAPPRHYGYTF.